The clone carrying this T cell receptor (beta chain) showed up just once. This specimen comes from a study of blood T cell repertoires in COVID-19. Germline V gene data show CDR1 as MDHEN and CDR2 as SYDVKM. Trimming stripped 6 bases from V and 4 bases from J, with 10 bases between. The CDR3 totals 12 residues. Generated by immunoSEQ multiplex PCR, the TCRdb table keeps only in-frame clones and is missing some. The table has 200,000 to 250,000 clones, approximately 83% seen once. This rearrangement joins TRBV28 to TRBJ2-7; D might be TRBD1 (6 bases). Sequences were obtained from PBMCs or T cells enriched from blood (not recorded which). This sequence was found in an older woman who had recovered from COVID-19. The CDR3 DNA reads as TGTGCCAGCAGGCAACAGGGTTACGAGCAGTACTTC. Translating it yields CASRQQGYEQYF.